This is a list of T cell receptor beta chains from one sample in a study of cytomegalovirus exposure and HLA in healthy donors. Only in-frame clones appear in the TCRdb table, and some are missing; sequencing was by immunoSEQ multiplex PCR. Here the sample spans about 360,000 clones, about nine tenths being singletons. The specimen sequenced was PBMCs. These receptors all stem from a woman under 30 in good health and CMV-seronegative. Both conserved end residues are part of each CDR3. The D gene is left open where the match is weak. The size field is filled for only some rows; it gives once, few, many or a size class.

>TRBV5-1|TRBD1|NA|TRBJ1-4
CASSRTGSNEKLFF
TGCGCCAGCAGTAGGACAGGGAGTAATGAAAAACTGTTTTTT
>TRBV19|TRBD2|NA|TRBJ2-1
CASSIAGGTYNEQFF
TGTGCCAGTAGTATAGCGGGAGGGACCTACAATGAGCAGTTCTTC
>TRBV30|NA|NA|TRBJ2-1
CAWSVLIQGEQFF
TGTGCCTGGAGTGTACTTATCCAGGGTGAGCAGTTCTTC
>TRBV2|TRBD1|NA|TRBJ1-5
CASSEGTGGVQPQHF
TGTGCCAGCAGTGAAGGGACAGGGGGGGTTCAGCCCCAGCATTTT
>TRBV5-5|NA|NA|TRBJ1-2
CASSLGTANYGYTF
TGTGCCAGCAGCTTGGGAACGGCTAACTATGGCTACACCTTC
>TRBV28|TRBD1|NA|TRBJ2-7
CASRSGTGYEQYF
TGTGCCAGCAGATCCGGGACAGGGTACGAGCAGTACTTC
>TRBV5-1|NA|NA|TRBJ2-1
CASSLANSEHEQFF
TGCGCCAGCAGCTTGGCCAATAGCGAGCATGAGCAGTTCTTC
>TRBV2|TRBD2|NA|TRBJ2-5
CASSQQTSGEETQYF
TGTGCCAGCAGTCAACAGACTAGCGGGGAAGAGACCCAGTACTTC
>TRBV6-5|NA|once|TRBJ2-1
CASSSVLGGSYNEQFF
TGTGCCAGCAGTTCGGTTCTGGGGGGCTCCTACAATGAGCAGTTCTTC
>TRBV11-2|TRBD1|NA|TRBJ2-7
CASSWGQGWEQYF
TGTGCCAGCAGCTGGGGACAGGGCTGGGAGCAGTACTTC
>TRBV28|NA|NA|TRBJ1-5
CASSTSDRVSNQPQHF
TGTGCCAGCAGCACCAGCGACAGAGTTAGCAATCAGCCCCAGCATTTT
>TRBV19|NA|NA|TRBJ1-2
CASSDGSSGDYGYTF
TGTGCCAGTAGTGACGGCTCTTCGGGGGACTATGGCTACACCTTC
>TRBV7-9|NA|NA|TRBJ1-3
CASSSPDTIYF
TGTGCCAGCAGCTCCCCGGACACCATATATTTT
>TRBV5-1|NA|NA|TRBJ1-5
CASSPGSGSGNQPQHF
TGCGCCAGCAGCCCTGGGTCGGGATCTGGCAATCAGCCCCAGCATTTT
>TRBV5-4|TRBD1|NA|TRBJ2-7
CASNRPGGESYEQYF
TGTGCCAGCAACCGACCAGGGGGCGAATCCTACGAGCAGTACTTC
>TRBV15|NA|once|TRBJ2-2
CATSRGGLAGGTGELFF
TGTGCCACCAGCAGAGGAGGCTTGGCTGGGGGGACCGGGGAGCTGTTTTTT
>TRBV27|TRBD2|NA|TRBJ2-3
CASSLGLADTDTQYF
TGTGCCAGCAGCCTGGGACTAGCGGACACAGATACGCAGTATTTT
>TRBV28|TRBD1|NA|TRBJ2-7
CASSLAGGSPTYEQYF
TGTGCCAGCAGCCTCGCAGGGGGCTCCCCTACCTACGAGCAGTACTTC
>TRBV4-1|TRBD2|NA|TRBJ2-7
CASSQEYSGGGEQYF
TGCGCCAGCAGCCAAGAATATAGCGGGGGTGGCGAGCAGTACTTC
>TRBV6-5|NA|NA|TRBJ2-2
CASTRENTGELFF
TGTGCCAGCACTCGGGAAAACACCGGGGAGCTGTTTTTT
>TRBV18|TRBD1|few|TRBJ1-2
CASSADRGYSYTF
TGTGCCAGCTCCGCTGACAGGGGCTACAGCTACACCTTC
>TRBV5-1|TRBD1|few|TRBJ1-2
CASSLGRGPFGYTF
TGCGCCAGCAGCTTGGGCAGGGGGCCGTTCGGCTACACCTTC
>TRBV6-5|TRBD1|few|TRBJ2-4
CASSSGQGLYF
TGTGCCAGCAGTTCCGGACAGGGTCTGTACTTC
>TRBV28|NA|NA|TRBJ1-3
CASSLNPGYSGNTIYF
TGTGCCAGCAGTTTAAATCCAGGGTACTCTGGAAACACCATATATTTT
>TRBV7-8|NA|NA|TRBJ2-5
CASSQFPGTREETQYF
TGTGCCAGCAGTCAATTCCCCGGGACAAGGGAAGAGACCCAGTACTTC
>TRBV30|NA|NA|TRBJ2-2
CAWSSREFLRGELFF
TGTGCCTGGAGTTCGAGGGAATTTCTCCGCGGGGAGCTGTTTTTT
>TRBV7-9|TRBD1|NA|TRBJ1-2
CASSQTDRGTSYGYTF
TGTGCCAGCAGCCAAACCGACAGGGGGACTTCCTATGGCTACACCTTC
>TRBV11-2|NA|NA|TRBJ1-1
CASSLVSGMSTEAFF
TGTGCCAGCAGCTTAGTGTCAGGAATGTCCACTGAAGCTTTCTTT
>TRBV4-2|NA|few|TRBJ1-4
CASSQDAATNEKLFF
TGTGCCAGCAGCCAAGACGCGGCAACTAATGAAAAACTGTTTTTT
>TRBV7-9|NA|few|TRBJ1-6
CASSLKGGTGNSPLHF
TGTGCCAGCAGCTTAAAGGGAGGGACGGGTAATTCACCCCTCCACTTT
>TRBV7-3|NA|NA|TRBJ2-6
CASSFLSGANVLTF
TGTGCCAGCAGCTTTCTCTCTGGGGCCAACGTCCTGACTTTC
>TRBV2|NA|few|TRBJ2-7
CASSEVSPSYEQYF
TGTGCCAGCAGTGAAGTGAGCCCTTCCTACGAGCAGTACTTC
>TRBV5-8|TRBD2|NA|TRBJ2-7
CASSYGGASGIYEQYF
TGTGCCAGCAGCTATGGCGGGGCTAGCGGAATTTACGAGCAGTACTTC
>TRBV27|NA|NA|TRBJ1-1
CASRLTLNTEAFF
TGTGCCAGCAGGTTAACTCTGAACACTGAAGCTTTCTTT
>TRBV2|TRBD1|NA|TRBJ2-1
CASSGQGLEQFF
TGTGCCAGCAGTGGACAGGGGCTTGAGCAGTTCTTC
>TRBV6-5|NA|NA|TRBJ1-1
CASSPLKQGTEAFF
TGTGCCAGCAGTCCGCTAAAACAGGGAACTGAAGCTTTCTTT
>TRBV27|NA|NA|TRBJ2-7
CASSRGGPTYEQYF
TGTGCCAGCAGCCGCGGCGGGCCGACCTACGAGCAGTACTTC
>TRBV19|TRBD1|NA|TRBJ1-5
CASSDPGQGPSNQPQHF
TGTGCCAGTAGTGACCCGGGACAGGGACCTAGCAATCAGCCCCAGCATTTT
>TRBV27|NA|NA|TRBJ1-2
CASSLSAGSYGYTF
TGTGCCAGCAGTTTATCGGCGGGGTCCTATGGCTACACCTTC
>TRBV27|NA|NA|TRBJ1-1
CASSRLGGTSTEAFF
TGTGCCAGCAGCCGACTAGGTGGGACCAGCACTGAAGCTTTCTTT
>TRBV5-6|NA|NA|TRBJ1-2
CASSFGVEGYGYTF
TGTGCCAGCAGCTTCGGGGTGGAGGGCTATGGCTACACCTTC
>TRBV6-1|TRBD1|NA|TRBJ1-3
CASKKTGTSGNTIYF
TGTGCCAGCAAGAAGACAGGGACCTCTGGAAACACCATATATTTT
>TRBV5-5|NA|NA|TRBJ2-5
CASSQQGWGGETQYF
TGTGCCAGCAGCCAACAGGGTTGGGGAGGGGAGACCCAGTACTTC
>TRBV18|TRBD1|NA|TRBJ1-4
CASSLGQSNEKLFF
TGTGCCAGCTCACTGGGACAGTCTAATGAAAAACTGTTTTTT
>TRBV5-1|NA|NA|TRBJ2-5
CASSLPASGALQETQYF
TGCGCCAGCAGCTTACCGGCCTCGGGTGCCCTCCAAGAGACCCAGTACTTC
>TRBV12-5|NA|NA|TRBJ2-1
CASGLTSYNEQFF
TGTGCTAGTGGTTTGACCAGTTACAATGAGCAGTTCTTC
>TRBV6-1|TRBD1|NA|TRBJ2-1
CASNDRGYNEQFF
TGTGCCAGCAATGACAGGGGGTACAATGAGCAGTTCTTC
>TRBV5-1|NA|once|TRBJ1-1
CASSLSSVVPEAFF
TGCGCCAGCAGCTTATCTTCAGTCGTACCTGAAGCTTTCTTT
>TRBV28|TRBD1|NA|TRBJ2-7
CASRGDRAAYEQYF
TGTGCCAGCAGAGGGGACAGGGCGGCTTACGAGCAGTACTTC
>TRBV2|NA|NA|TRBJ1-4
CASSDPGGQQNEKLFF
TGTGCCAGCAGTGACCCCGGGGGGCAGCAGAATGAAAAACTGTTTTTT